This TCR beta chain was recorded in a study of technical replicates of blood from several donors. Clones were sequenced by immunoSEQ multiplex PCR, and TCRdb holds only the in-frame ones, with some missing. The repertoire consists of around 100,000 clones, with 95% occurring once and the leading ten covering roughly 0.34%. The TCR sequence derives from a human donor in good health. What was sequenced was T cells isolated from PBMCs.

CDR3 sequence: CAWSGPAPRAGNTIYF. CDR3 nucleotide sequence: TGTGCCTGGAGTGGTCCGGCCCCGAGAGCGGGAAACACCATATATTTT. The J gene is TRBJ1-3, the V gene TRBV30; D not certain. V shed 1 base and J shed 4 bases, with 17 bases lying between them. Germline loops: CDR1 GTSNPN, CDR2 SVGIG (reference sequence). The CDR3 extends over 16 amino acids.